This T cell receptor beta chain was sequenced in a study of OX40 agonist ivuxolimab in advanced cancers. The sample holds a few counts of this clone. Germline assignment: CDR1 SNHLY and CDR2 FYNNEI. V was clipped by 7 bases and J by 11 bases, with 20 bases between them. The CDR3 covers 13 residues. Data came from immunoSEQ multiplex PCR; TCRdb stores just in-frame clones and leaves some out. The sample consists of about 20,000 clones, roughly 81% of them appearing once. The chain joins TRBV2 to TRBJ1-2; no reliable D call. The source is an adult with an advanced solid tumor such as melanoma, head and neck, liver or kidney cancer. The material sequenced was CD4+ or CD8+ T cells sorted from blood, taken in a trial of the OX40 agonist ivuxolimab. CDR3 amino acids: CASIWTESGGYTF. The CDR3 bases are TGTGCCAGCATTTGGACGGAGTCTGGAGGGTACACCTTC. Looking up the rest from reference TRBV2 and TRBJ1-2 gives the full variable domain: EPEVTQTPSHQVTQMGQEVILRCVPISNHLYFYWYRQILGQKVEFLVSFYNNEISEKSEIFDDQFSVERPDGSNFTLKIRSTKLEDSAMYFCASIWTESGGYTFGSGTRLTVV.